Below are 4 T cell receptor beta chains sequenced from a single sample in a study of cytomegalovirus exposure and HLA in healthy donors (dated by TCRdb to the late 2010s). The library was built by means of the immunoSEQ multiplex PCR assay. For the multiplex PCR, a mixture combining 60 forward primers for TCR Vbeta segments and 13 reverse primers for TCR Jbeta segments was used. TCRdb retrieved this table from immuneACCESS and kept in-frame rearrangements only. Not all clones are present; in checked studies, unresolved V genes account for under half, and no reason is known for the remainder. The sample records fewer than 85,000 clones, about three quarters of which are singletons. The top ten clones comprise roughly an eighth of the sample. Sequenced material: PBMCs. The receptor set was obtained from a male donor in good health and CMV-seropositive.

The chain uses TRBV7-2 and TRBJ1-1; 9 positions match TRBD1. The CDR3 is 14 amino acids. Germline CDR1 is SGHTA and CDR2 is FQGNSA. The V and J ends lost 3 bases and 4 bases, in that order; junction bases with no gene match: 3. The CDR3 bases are TGTGCCAGCAGCTTGCGACAGGGGGGCACTGAAGCTTTCTTT. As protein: CASSLRQGGTEAFF.

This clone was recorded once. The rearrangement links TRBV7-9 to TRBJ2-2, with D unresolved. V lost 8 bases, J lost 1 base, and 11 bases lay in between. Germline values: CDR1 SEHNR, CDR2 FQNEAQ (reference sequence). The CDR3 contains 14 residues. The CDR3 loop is CASLEALNTGELFF. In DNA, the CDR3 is TGTGCCAGCCTAGAGGCGCTGAACACCGGGGAGCTGTTTTTT.

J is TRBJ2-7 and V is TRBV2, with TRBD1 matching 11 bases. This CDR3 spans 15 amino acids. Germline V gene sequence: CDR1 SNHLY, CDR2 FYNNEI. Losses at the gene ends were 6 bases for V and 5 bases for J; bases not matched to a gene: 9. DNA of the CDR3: TGTGCCAGCAGCTCTACCGGGACAGGGGGACACGAGCAGTACTTC. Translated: CASSSTGTGGHEQYF.

The CDR3 DNA reads as TGCGCCAGCAGCCCAAGCGGGAGGAGGAGGAATGAGCAGTTCTTC. Translating it yields CASSPSGRRRNEQFF. The chain uses TRBV4-1 and TRBJ2-1; TRBD2 matches at 9 bases. The CDR3 has 15 residues. After removal of 4 bases from V and 7 bases from J, the junction contained 8 bases not matched to a gene. From germline, CDR1 is MGHRA and CDR2 YSYEKL.